The 12 T cell receptor beta chains given below trace back to one sample, sequenced in a study of blood T cell repertoires in COVID-19. Sequencing used immunoSEQ multiplex PCR; TCRdb keeps in-frame clones, though not all of them. Of about 270,000 clones in the sample, about nine tenths were seen once. Sequenced input: PBMCs or T cells enriched from blood (not recorded which). The receptor set was obtained from a woman in her fifties or sixties who had recovered from COVID-19.

This clone has only one observation. The junction departs from germline at one end; a sequencing error may be responsible. The sample holds other DNA sequences that translate to the same CDR3. This rearrangement joins TRBV10-3 to TRBJ1-2, with D unresolved. From germline, CDR1 is ENHRY and CDR2 SYGVKD. The CDR3 loop spans 16 amino acids. CDR3 sequence: CAISGFPRQASYGYTF. DNA of the CDR3: TGTGCCATCAGTGGATTCCCCCGGCAGGCGTCTTATGGCTATACCTTC.

This chain joins TRBV28 and TRBJ1-2, with 8 bases fitting TRBD1. The CDR3 length is 15 residues. V shed 10 bases, J shed 1 base, and the junction held 11 bases outside the gene matches. Germline V gene sequence: CDR1 MDHEN, CDR2 SYDVKM. Here the CDR3 reads CATPGDRSDNYGYTF. DNA of the CDR3: TGTGCCACTCCCGGGGACAGGAGCGATAACTATGGCTACACCTTC.

The chain employs TRBV18 and TRBJ2-3; 8 positions agree with TRBD2. Germline V gives CDR1 KGHSH, CDR2 LQKENI. J was trimmed by 4 bases and V by 6 bases; bases with no gene match: 6. This CDR3 contains 14 residues. The CDR3 here is CASSPAGAPDTQYF. DNA for the CDR3: TGTGCCAGCTCGCCAGCGGGAGCCCCAGATACGCAGTATTTT. Full variable domain (missing parts from reference TRBV18 and TRBJ2-3): NAGVMQNPRHLVRRRGQEARLRCSPMKGHSHVYWYRQLPEEGLKFMVYLQKENIIDESGMPKERFSAEFPKEGPSILRIQQVVRGDSAAYFCASSPAGAPDTQYFGPGTRLTVL.

This sequence joins TRBV9 and TRBJ2-1, with 9 bases identical to TRBD2. Germline V gene data show CDR1 as SGDLS and CDR2 as YYNGEE. V was clipped by 0 bases and J by 5 bases; unmatched bases: 6. The CDR3 sequence is 16 residues long. As DNA, the CDR3 is TGTGCCAGCAGCGTAGCTACCAGCGGGAGGAACAATGAGCAGTTCTTC. Residues: CASSVATSGRNNEQFF.

The chain links TRBV6-5 to TRBJ2-7; D unclear. CDR1 is MNHEY and CDR2 is SVGAGI in the germline V gene. The V and J ends lost 5 bases and 4 bases respectively, with 15 bases between them. This CDR3 is built from 14 residues. The CDR3 sequence is CASSPLTQLYEQYF. The CDR3 nucleotides read TGTGCCAGCAGTCCGCTGACTCAACTTTACGAGCAGTACTTC.

This chain uses TRBV7-8 with TRBJ1-1, with 7 positions matching TRBD1. The CDR3 consists of 13 residues. The junction had 1 base not matched to a gene; V was cut back by 5 bases and J by 1 base. From germline, CDR1 is SGHVS and CDR2 FQNEAQ. The CDR3 DNA reads as TGTGCCAGCAGCCGACAGGGGAACACTGAAGCTTTCTTT. This translates into CASSRQGNTEAFF. The whole variable domain, remainder taken from reference TRBV7-8 and TRBJ1-1, is GAGVSQSPRYKVAKRGQDVALRCDPISGHVSLFWYQQALGQGPEFLTYFQNEAQLDKSGLPSDRFFAERPEGSVSTLKIQRTQQEDSAVYLCASSRQGNTEAFFGQGTRLTVV.

V and J are TRBV18 and TRBJ2-3; possible D gene TRBD2, 5 bases. The germline V gene has CDR1 KGHSH and CDR2 LQKENI. V was trimmed by 1 base and J by 6 bases, leaving 5 bases between them. This CDR3 has 12 residues. The DNA of the CDR3 is TGTGCCAGCTCACCACTAGCGGATACGCAGTATTTT. Residues: CASSPLADTQYF.

The chain has TRBV28 and TRBJ1-5, with D uncertain. This CDR3 comprises 16 residues. CDR1 is MDHEN, CDR2 SYDVKM, per germline. V shed 6 bases and J shed 2 bases, with 17 bases lying between them. CDR3 bases: TGTGCCAGCAGGCGCCCGGGGAATAGGCGCAATCAGCCCCAGCATTTT. It translates to CASRRPGNRRNQPQHF. The complete variable domain, with remaining parts taken from reference TRBV28 and TRBJ1-5, reads DVKVTQSSRYLVKRTGEKVFLECVQDMDHENMFWYRQDPGLGLRLIYFSYDVKMKEKGDIPEGYSVSREKKERFSLILESASTNQTSMYLCASRRPGNRRNQPQHFGDGTRLSIL.

V gene TRBV19 combines with J gene TRBJ1-2, with D tentatively TRBD1 (5 bases). Germline lookup yields CDR1 LNHDA and CDR2 SQIVND (reference sequence). The CDR3 contains 13 residues. V was clipped by 8 bases and J by 4 bases, with 14 bases between them. The CDR3 reads CASVAQGGYGYTF. The CDR3 coding sequence is TGTGCCAGTGTGGCCCAGGGAGGCTATGGCTACACCTTC.

CDR3 in amino acids: CASSLGTGGTDTQYF. In DNA form, the CDR3 reads TGTGCCAGCAGCTTAGGGACAGGGGGCACAGATACGCAGTATTTT. The chain uses TRBV11-3 and TRBJ2-3; 9 bases are a match to TRBD1. Germline-derived CDR1 and CDR2 are SGHNT and YENEEA. This CDR3 region has 15 residues. V lost 1 base and J lost 1; bases outside the gene matches: 0.

The CDR3: CASSQNPTPHTGELFF. The DNA for the CDR3 is TGTGCCAGCAGCCAAAACCCAACTCCGCACACCGGGGAGCTGTTTTTT. V is TRBV3-1 (or the pseudogene TRBV3-2) and J is TRBJ2-2; the D is unclear. In germline, CDR1 is LGHDT, CDR2 YNNKEL (reference sequence). The CDR3 sequence is 16 residues long. V lost 2 bases to trimming and J lost 3 bases, with 13 bases between them.

This chain links TRBV5-5 with TRBJ2-3; 11 nucleotides match TRBD2. Germline V gene sequence: CDR1 SGHKS, CDR2 YYEKEE (reference sequence). The CDR3 is 20 residues long. The J segment lost 4 bases and the V segment lost 4 bases, leaving 20 bases of the junction unmatched. The CDR3 region has the DNA TGTGCCAGCAGCGTAAACCGGGCCGGGACTAGCGGAAGAGCCGCAGATACGCAGTATTTT. This codes for CASSVNRAGTSGRAADTQYF.